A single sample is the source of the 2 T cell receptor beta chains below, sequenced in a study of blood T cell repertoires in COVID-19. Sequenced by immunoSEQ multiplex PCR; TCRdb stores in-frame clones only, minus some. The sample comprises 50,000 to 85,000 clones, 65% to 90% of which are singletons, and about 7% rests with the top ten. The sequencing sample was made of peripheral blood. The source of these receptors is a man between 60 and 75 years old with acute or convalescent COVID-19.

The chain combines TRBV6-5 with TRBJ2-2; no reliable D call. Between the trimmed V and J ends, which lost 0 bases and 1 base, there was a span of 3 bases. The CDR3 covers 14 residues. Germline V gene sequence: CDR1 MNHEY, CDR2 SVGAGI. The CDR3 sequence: CASSYSGNTGELFF. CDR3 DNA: TGTGCCAGCAGTTACTCCGGGAACACCGGGGAGCTGTTTTTT.

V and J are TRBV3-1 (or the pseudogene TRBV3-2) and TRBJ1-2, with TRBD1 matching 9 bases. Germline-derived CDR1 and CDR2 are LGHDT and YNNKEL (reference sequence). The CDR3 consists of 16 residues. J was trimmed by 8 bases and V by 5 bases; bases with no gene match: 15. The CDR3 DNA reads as TGTGCCAGCAGCAGGCCGGGACAGGGTACACTGGGCGGCTACACCTTC. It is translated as CASSRPGQGTLGGYTF.